Listed below are T cell receptor beta chains from one sample, sequenced in a study of CD8 T cells in ankylosing spondylitis. One entry per CDR3 protein results from TCRdb running MiXCR on the 5' RACE reads. Here the sample spans fewer than 250,000 distinct CDR3 sequences, about 10% being singletons. Source material: blood, either unsorted or a sorted T cell fraction (not recorded which). The receptors shown here come from a male donor with ankylosing spondylitis or in good health (not recorded which). CDR3s include the opening cysteine and the closing phenylalanine or tryptophan. The D gene is left open where the match is weak. Clone size is stated in some rows and not others, as once, few, many or a class when expanded.

cdr3_nt cdr3_aa j_call clone_size d_call v_call
TGCAGTGCTAGCCCTCTGAAAGGCATGGGGAACTACGAGCAGTACTTC CSASPLKGMGNYEQYF TRBJ2-7 . . TRBV20-1
TGTGCCAGCTCTCGGGGGGCAGCCGTAATGGGAAACGACAATGAGCAGTTCTTC CASSRGAAVMGNDNEQFF TRBJ2-1 few . TRBV6-5
TGTGCCAGCAGGCCTCGACAGGGTTCATCGCCCCAGCATTTT CASRPRQGSSPQHF TRBJ1-5 many TRBD1 TRBV27
TGTGCCAGCAGGTCCTCGGGGGTCCAAATATACAATGAGCAGTTCTTC CASRSSGVQIYNEQFF TRBJ2-1 few . TRBV25-1
TGCGCCAGCAGCTTACTAGCGGCGGGGGGGCCTGTCGAAGATACGCAGTATTTT CASSLLAAGGPVEDTQYF TRBJ2-3 many TRBD2 TRBV5-1
TGTGCCAGCAGCTGGACAGGGTGGTACGAGCAGTACTTC CASSWTGWYEQYF TRBJ2-7 . TRBD1 TRBV5-6
TGTGCCAGCAGGGGGACAGCAAACCAAGAGACCCAGTACTTC CASRGTANQETQYF TRBJ2-5 many TRBD1 TRBV2
TGCAGTGCTAGAGCGGAAAGCCTATACAATGAGCAGTTCTTC CSARAESLYNEQFF TRBJ2-1 many . TRBV20-1
TGTGCCAGCAGCTCCTTAACAGTAGTTGGTGGCTACACCTTC CASSSLTVVGGYTF TRBJ1-2 few . TRBV7-2
TGCAGTGCTAGAGATCCTGCGGGGACAGGGAACACCGGGGAGCTGTTTTTT CSARDPAGTGNTGELFF TRBJ2-2 many TRBD1 TRBV20-1
TGTGCCTGGAGTGTTGGACAGGGGTACGATACGCAGTATTTT CAWSVGQGYDTQYF TRBJ2-3 . TRBD1 TRBV30
TGCAGCGTTCCAACGGGTGAAAAACTGTTTTTT CSVPTGEKLFF TRBJ1-4 many . TRBV29-1
TGTGCCAGCAGTTCGACTTGGGAGCAGTACTTC CASSSTWEQYF TRBJ2-7 many . TRBV28
TGTGCCAGCAGTTTAGCAGTTCGACAGGGTTACCCCGGGGAGCTGTTTTTT CASSLAVRQGYPGELFF TRBJ2-2 few TRBD1 TRBV12-3/TRBV12-4
TGTGCCAGCAGGGTTGGGGGGGGGGGCACTGAAGCTTTCTTT CASRVGGGGTEAFF TRBJ1-1 . . TRBV27
TGTGCCAGCAGCCAAGTGGCGGGGGGAATCAAAAACATTCAGTACTTC CASSQVAGGIKNIQYF TRBJ2-4 many TRBD2 TRBV4-2
TGCGCCAGCAGCCGAACAGGTGAAAAACTGTTTTTT CASSRTGEKLFF TRBJ1-4 . . TRBV5-1
TGTGCCAGCAGTTTAGTGGTTAATGAGCAGTTCTTC CASSLVVNEQFF TRBJ2-1 many . TRBV12-3/TRBV12-4
TGTGCCATCAGTGGACTAGCGGGAGGCGCAGATACGCAGTATTTT CAISGLAGGADTQYF TRBJ2-3 many TRBD2 TRBV10-3
TGTGCCAGCAGTCTCTTAGCGGGAGAGATCCAGTACTTC CASSLLAGEIQYF TRBJ2-5 once TRBD2 TRBV12-3/TRBV12-4
TGTGCCAGCAGTTTACGGGACTTTAGCACAGATACGCAGTATTTT CASSLRDFSTDTQYF TRBJ2-3 many . TRBV3-1
TGCGCCAGCAGTGAGGCGAATCAGCCCCAGCATTTT CASSEANQPQHF TRBJ1-5 many . TRBV10-1
TGCAGTGCTAGACACAGGTCCTACAATGAGCAGTTCTTC CSARHRSYNEQFF TRBJ2-1 . . TRBV20-1
TGTGCCAGCAGCCAGAGTCTTTTACGGGCCTACAATGAGCAGTTCTTC CASSQSLLRAYNEQFF TRBJ2-1 many . TRBV7-8
TGTGCCACCAGCAGAGATACCGGGACTAGCGGGTACAATGAGCAGTTCTTC CATSRDTGTSGYNEQFF TRBJ2-1 many TRBD2 TRBV15
TGTGCCAGCAGCGCGGGGACAGACAATCAGCCCCAGCATTTT CASSAGTDNQPQHF TRBJ1-5 many TRBD1 TRBV4-2
TGTGCCAGCAGTTACTCGAGGGCTAGCGGGGGGCCCAGCACAGATACGCAGTATTTT CASSYSRASGGPSTDTQYF TRBJ2-3 few TRBD2 TRBV6-5
TGCAGTGCTAGAAGGGACGGACAAAACACTGAAGCTTTCTTT CSARRDGQNTEAFF TRBJ1-1 many . TRBV20-1
TGTGCCACCAGCAATGGACTAGCCGGGCGCAATGAGCAGTTCTTC CATSNGLAGRNEQFF TRBJ2-1 many TRBD2 TRBV15
TGTGCCATCGAGGGACAGGGATCGGCCGGGGAGCTGTTTTTT CAIEGQGSAGELFF TRBJ2-2 many TRBD1 TRBV10-3
TGTGCCAGCAGTTTTTCCGACAGCAATCAGCCCCAGCATTTT CASSFSDSNQPQHF TRBJ1-5 many . TRBV12-3/TRBV12-4
TGTGCCAGCAGCTTGGCAGCCCCTACCTACGAGCAGTACTTC CASSLAAPTYEQYF TRBJ2-7 few . TRBV7-2
TGTGCCAGCAGTTCTTATCGGGAGGGAGACGAGCAGTACTTC CASSSYREGDEQYF TRBJ2-7 many TRBD2 TRBV12-3/TRBV12-4
TGTGCCTGGAGTGTAGGACAGTCCAACTATGGCTACACCTTC CAWSVGQSNYGYTF TRBJ1-2 many . TRBV30
TGTGCCAGCAGTTTCACCAAGTTTAGCAATCAGCCCCAGCATTTT CASSFTKFSNQPQHF TRBJ1-5 many . TRBV12-3/TRBV12-4
TGTGCCAGCAGCCCGGAGACAGGGGGCGGCGGAAGTTCACCCCTCCACTTT CASSPETGGGGSSPLHF TRBJ1-6 many TRBD1 TRBV5-6
TGTGCCAGCGGCACCCCCGGGACAGGGAACACCGGGGAGCTGTTTTTT CASGTPGTGNTGELFF TRBJ2-2 many TRBD1 TRBV25-1